One T cell receptor beta chain is described in this entry. CDR3 length equals 15 residues. The V segment lost 5 bases and the J segment 9 bases; nucleotides outside the gene matches: 10. Germline assignment: CDR1 SGHRS and CDR2 YFSETQ. This specimen belongs to a study of blood T cell repertoires in COVID-19. Produced via immunoSEQ multiplex PCR; TCRdb's table is partial and in-frame only. The sample consists of about 30,000 clones, roughly 94% of them appearing once. Sequencing was done on a sample of peripheral blood. This sequence joins TRBV5-1 and TRBJ1-6, with 8 nucleotides matching TRBD1. The source is a human donor with active COVID-19. The donor label of this sample is uncertain. The CDR3 nucleotides read TGCGCCAGCAGGCGCACGACAGGGGTGGCTTCACCCCTCCACTTT. Its translation: CASRRTTGVASPLHF.